The rows below give T cell receptor beta chains drawn from one sample of a study of cytomegalovirus exposure and HLA in healthy donors. The repertoire was sequenced with immunoSEQ multiplex PCR; TCRdb's copy has only in-frame clones and lacks some. This sample carries 150,000 to 200,000 clones, 70% to 85% of them seen once, and the ten largest clones take 1.4%. Material for sequencing was PBMCs. The source is a man aged 18 to 30 in good health and CMV-seronegative. CDR3s leave out the opening cysteine and the closing phenylalanine or tryptophan.

CDR3 length,V gene,CDR3 protein
13,TRBV6-5,ASSYGLGGLRKQF
15,TRBV30,AWSVQRGKLKDYGYT
18,TRBV21-1,ASRVAGDRLLAGNTDTQY
12,TRBV5-6,ASSIGAMNYGYT
13,TRBV19,ASSTLPIPNYGYT
13,TRBV19,ASSIVGRRQETQY
13,TRBV5-1,ASSLGGSGLNIQY
9,TRBV20-1,SFSTNEKLF
13,TRBV27,ASRGQGADGYGYT
11,TRBV4-2,ASSQDPGDGYT
8,TRBV20-1,SAIDNEQF
12,TRBV30,AWSVWGVGDTQY
14,TRBV10-3,AISESRGTGANVLT
13,TRBV11-3,ASSLDGGSGYEQY
12,TRBV11-3,ASSLSRGVYEQY
11,TRBV4-2,ASSHAGRNTIY
11,TRBV30,AWSVDAGAEAF
12,TRBV4-2,ASSQVLQGFITT
18,TRBV15,ATSPPSRRQGRSGSETQY
12,TRBV18,ASSPTTGGYEQY
11,TRBV19,ASSIKAGVGYT
10,TRBV11-1,ASSLRGGELF
16,TRBV7-2,ASRPDRPLISGANVLT
10,TRBV2,ASRLDYREQF
13,TRBV27,ATGGTDSSNYGYT
14,TRBV11-2,ASSPRGDFATDTQY
15,TRBV12-5,ASGLVVSGSNPYEQY
14,TRBV6-6,ASSYSGTASTDTQY
11,TRBV2,ASSADRGLEAF
12,TRBV5-4,ASSLDRGLIEQY
13,TRBV5-6,ASSNRQGANEKLF
14,TRBV19,ASSRPSGRSYNEQF
12,TRBV7-2,ASSLEVRPYEQY
11,TRBV19,ASTPYSNQPQH
11,TRBV13,ASRNRGMKTQY
16,TRBV18,ASSNRRQGRPYSYEQY
16,TRBV7-2,ASSLVAGASSGANVLT
13,TRBV2,ASTPRNRGTDTQY
13,TRBV2,ASASGAAVNYEQY
15,TRBV10-3,ASSTGTGRAVGEKLF
11,TRBV5-1,ASRTGDNYGYT
12,TRBV30,AWATDSVGNIQY
10,TRBV30,AWRGGSNGYT
17,TRBV4-2,ASSLNRFQVPSGANVLT
13,TRBV5-3,AITPSGTGMYEQY
13,TRBV19,ASSIGHQGGYGYT
11,TRBV7-8,ASSSSWGVEAF
13,TRBV4-1,ASSHGGSSGIGYT
13,TRBV4-1,ASSRVPGAGNTIY
14,TRBV27,ASPPSLGGQGEEQY
13,TRBV10-1,ASRWVGPASQPQH